This T cell receptor (beta chain) was identified in a study of blood T cell repertoires in COVID-19. Study-wide background: The origin of the acute and convalescent COVID-19 samples was the United States, Italy and Spain. PBMCs, B-cell-depleted T cells, or T cells were the source of the cDNA or gDNA that made up the material.

CDR3 length: 15 residues. The protocol was immunoSEQ multiplex PCR, while the TCRdb copy is restricted to in-frame clones and leaves out a portion. The profile covers some 200,000 clones, with 75% to 90% appearing a single time and just under 8.5% taken by the ten largest. The chain couples TRBV21-1 to TRBJ1-2; the D segment call TRBD1 is taken from the table without a DNA check. TRBV21-1 is classified as a pseudogene. Sequencing used peripheral blood. The receptor was derived from a woman aged 60-70 years with acute or convalescent COVID-19. CDR3: CASSTRQQGDYGYTF. CDR3 sequence (DNA): TGTGCCAGCAGCACCCGCCAGCAGGGTGACTATGGCTACACCTTC.